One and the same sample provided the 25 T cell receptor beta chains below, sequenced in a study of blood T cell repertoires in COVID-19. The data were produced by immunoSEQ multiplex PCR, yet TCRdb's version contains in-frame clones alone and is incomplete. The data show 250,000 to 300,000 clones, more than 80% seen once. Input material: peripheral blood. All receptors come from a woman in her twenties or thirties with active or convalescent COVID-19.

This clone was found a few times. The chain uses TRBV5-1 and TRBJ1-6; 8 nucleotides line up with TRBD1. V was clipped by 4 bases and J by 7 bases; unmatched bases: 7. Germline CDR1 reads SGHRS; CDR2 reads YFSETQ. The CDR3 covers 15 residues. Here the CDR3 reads CASSRRTGINSPLHF. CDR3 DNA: TGCGCCAGCAGCAGACGGACAGGGATAAATTCACCCCTCCACTTT. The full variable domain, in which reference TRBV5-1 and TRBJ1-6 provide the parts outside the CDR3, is KAGVTQTPRYLIKTRGQQVTLSCSPISGHRSVSWYQQTPGQGLQFLFEYFSETQRNKGNFPGRFSGRQFSNSRSEMNVSTLELGDSALYLCASSRRTGINSPLHFGNGTRLTVT.

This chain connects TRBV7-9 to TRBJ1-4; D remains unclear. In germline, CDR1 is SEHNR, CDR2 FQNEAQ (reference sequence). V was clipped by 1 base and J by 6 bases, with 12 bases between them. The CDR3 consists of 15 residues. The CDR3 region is CASSLDAQLDEKLFF. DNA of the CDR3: TGTGCCAGCAGCTTAGACGCCCAGTTGGATGAAAAACTGTTTTTT. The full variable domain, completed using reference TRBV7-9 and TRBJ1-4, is DTGVSQNPRHKITKRGQNVTFRCDPISEHNRLYWYRQTLGQGPEFLTYFQNEAQLEKSRLLSDRFSAERPKGSFSTLEIQRTEQGDSAMYLCASSLDAQLDEKLFFGSGTQLSVL.

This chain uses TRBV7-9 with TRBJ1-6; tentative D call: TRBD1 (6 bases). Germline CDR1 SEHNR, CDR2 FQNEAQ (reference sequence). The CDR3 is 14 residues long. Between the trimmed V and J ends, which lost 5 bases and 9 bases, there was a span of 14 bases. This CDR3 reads CASSIQGGGSPLHF. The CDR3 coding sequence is TGTGCCAGCAGCATACAGGGTGGTGGTTCACCCCTCCACTTT. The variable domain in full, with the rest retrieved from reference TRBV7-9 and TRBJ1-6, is DTGVSQNPRHKITKRGQNVTFRCDPISEHNRLYWYRQTLGQGPEFLTYFQNEAQLEKSRLLSDRFSAERPKGSFSTLEIQRTEQGDSAMYLCASSIQGGGSPLHFGNGTRLTVT.

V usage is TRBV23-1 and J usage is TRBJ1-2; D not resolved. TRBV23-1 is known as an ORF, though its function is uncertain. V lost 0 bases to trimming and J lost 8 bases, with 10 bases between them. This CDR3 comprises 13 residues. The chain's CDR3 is CASSQSTGYGYTF. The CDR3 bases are TGCGCCAGCAGTCAATCGACGGGGTACGGCTACACCTTC.

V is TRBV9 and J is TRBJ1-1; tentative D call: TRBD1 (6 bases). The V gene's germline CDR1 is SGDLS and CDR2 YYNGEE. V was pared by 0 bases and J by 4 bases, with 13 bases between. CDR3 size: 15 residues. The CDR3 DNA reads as TGTGCCAGCAGCGTAGTACAGGGCGGGGGCACTGAAGCTTTCTTT. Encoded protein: CASSVVQGGGTEAFF.

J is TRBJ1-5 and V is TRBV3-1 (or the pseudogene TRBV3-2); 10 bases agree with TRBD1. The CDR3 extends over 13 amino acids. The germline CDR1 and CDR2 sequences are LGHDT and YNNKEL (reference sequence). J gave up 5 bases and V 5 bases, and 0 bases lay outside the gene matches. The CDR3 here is CASSGTGDQPQHF. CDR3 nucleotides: TGTGCCAGCAGCGGGACAGGGGATCAGCCCCAGCATTTT.

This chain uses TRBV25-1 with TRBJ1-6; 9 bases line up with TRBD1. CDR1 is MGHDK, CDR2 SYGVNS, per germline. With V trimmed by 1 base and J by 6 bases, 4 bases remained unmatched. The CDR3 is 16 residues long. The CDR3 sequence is CASSESGTGLNSPLHF. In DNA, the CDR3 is TGTGCCAGCAGTGAATCCGGGACAGGGCTTAATTCACCCCTCCACTTT.

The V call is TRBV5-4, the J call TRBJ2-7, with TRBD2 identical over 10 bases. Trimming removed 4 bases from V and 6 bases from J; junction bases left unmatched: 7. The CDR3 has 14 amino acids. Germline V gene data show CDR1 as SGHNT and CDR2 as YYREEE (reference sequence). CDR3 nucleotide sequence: TGTGCCAGCAGCACAGCGGGGGGGCTAGCCGAGCAGTACTTC. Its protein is CASSTAGGLAEQYF.

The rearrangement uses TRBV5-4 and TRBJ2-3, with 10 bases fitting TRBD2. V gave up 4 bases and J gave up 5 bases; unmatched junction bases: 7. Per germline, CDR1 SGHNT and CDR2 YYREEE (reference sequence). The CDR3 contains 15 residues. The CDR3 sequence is CASSPGLADLDTQYF. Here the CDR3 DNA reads TGTGCCAGCAGCCCCGGACTAGCGGACCTAGATACGCAGTATTTT.

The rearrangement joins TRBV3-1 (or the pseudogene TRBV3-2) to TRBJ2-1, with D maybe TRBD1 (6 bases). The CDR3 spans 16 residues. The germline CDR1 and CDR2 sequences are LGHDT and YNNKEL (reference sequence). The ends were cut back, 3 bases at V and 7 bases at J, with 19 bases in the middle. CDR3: CASSQYRAPEGNEQFF. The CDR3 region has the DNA TGTGCCAGCAGCCAGTACAGGGCTCCCGAGGGGAATGAGCAGTTCTTC.

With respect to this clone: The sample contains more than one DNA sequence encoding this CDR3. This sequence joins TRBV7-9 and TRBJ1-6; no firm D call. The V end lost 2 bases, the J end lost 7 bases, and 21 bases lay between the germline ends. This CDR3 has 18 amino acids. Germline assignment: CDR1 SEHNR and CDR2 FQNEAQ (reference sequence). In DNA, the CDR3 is TGTGCCAGCAGCTTATTTGTCGGGAGTATGACGGTAAATTCACCCCTCCACTTT. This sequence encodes CASSLFVGSMTVNSPLHF.

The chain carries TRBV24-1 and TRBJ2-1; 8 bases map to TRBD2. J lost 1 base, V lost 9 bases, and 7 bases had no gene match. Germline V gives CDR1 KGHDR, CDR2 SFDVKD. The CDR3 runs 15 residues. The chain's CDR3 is CATERGWGSYNEQFF. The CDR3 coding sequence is TGTGCCACCGAGCGGGGGTGGGGATCCTACAATGAGCAGTTCTTC.

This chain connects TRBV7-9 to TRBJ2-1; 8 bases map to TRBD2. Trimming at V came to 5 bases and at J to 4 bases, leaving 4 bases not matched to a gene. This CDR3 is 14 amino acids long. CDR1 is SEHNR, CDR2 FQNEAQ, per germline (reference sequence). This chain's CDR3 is CASSPGGAYNEQFF. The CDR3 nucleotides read TGTGCCAGCAGCCCCGGGGGGGCATACAATGAGCAGTTCTTC.

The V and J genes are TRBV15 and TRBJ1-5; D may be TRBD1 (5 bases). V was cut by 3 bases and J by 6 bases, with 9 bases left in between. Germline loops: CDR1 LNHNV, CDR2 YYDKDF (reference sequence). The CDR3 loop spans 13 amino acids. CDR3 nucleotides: TGTGCCACCAGCAGCTCGGGGGTTCAGCCCCAGCATTTT. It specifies CATSSSGVQPQHF.

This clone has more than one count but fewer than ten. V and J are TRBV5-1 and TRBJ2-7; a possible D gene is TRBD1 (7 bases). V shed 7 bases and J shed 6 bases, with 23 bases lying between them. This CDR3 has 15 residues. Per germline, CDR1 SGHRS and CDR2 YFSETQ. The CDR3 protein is CASGLRQGNSGEQYF. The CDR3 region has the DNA TGCGCCAGCGGATTACGACAGGGAAATAGCGGCGAGCAGTACTTC. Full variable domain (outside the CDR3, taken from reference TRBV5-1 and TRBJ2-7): KAGVTQTPRYLIKTRGQQVTLSCSPISGHRSVSWYQQTPGQGLQFLFEYFSETQRNKGNFPGRFSGRQFSNSRSEMNVSTLELGDSALYLCASGLRQGNSGEQYFGPGTRLTVT.

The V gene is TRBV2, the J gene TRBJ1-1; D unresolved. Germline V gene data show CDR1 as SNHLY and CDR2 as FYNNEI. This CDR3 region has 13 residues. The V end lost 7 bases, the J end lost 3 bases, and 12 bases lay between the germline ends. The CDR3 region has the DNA TGTGCCAGCACCGAAGGGAGAGACACTGAAGCTTTCTTT. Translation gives CASTEGRDTEAFF.

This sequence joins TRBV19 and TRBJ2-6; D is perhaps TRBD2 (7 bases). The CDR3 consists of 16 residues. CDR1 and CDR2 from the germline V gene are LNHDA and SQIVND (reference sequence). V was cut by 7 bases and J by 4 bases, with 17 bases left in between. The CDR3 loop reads CASIPGGALGANVLTF. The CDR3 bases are TGTGCCAGTATACCGGGGGGCGCGCTCGGGGCCAACGTCCTGACTTTC.

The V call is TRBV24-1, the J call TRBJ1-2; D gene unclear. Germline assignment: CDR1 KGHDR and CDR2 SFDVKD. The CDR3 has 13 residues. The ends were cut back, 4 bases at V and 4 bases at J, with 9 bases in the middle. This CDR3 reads CATSERGAYGYTF. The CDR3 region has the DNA TGTGCCACCAGTGAAAGAGGCGCCTATGGCTACACCTTC.

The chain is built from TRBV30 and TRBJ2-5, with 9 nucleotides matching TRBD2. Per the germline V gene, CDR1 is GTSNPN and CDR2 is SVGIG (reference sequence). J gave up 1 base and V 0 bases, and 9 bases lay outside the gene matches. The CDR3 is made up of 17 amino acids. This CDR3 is CAWSVLGGGAVQETQYF. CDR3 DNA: TGTGCCTGGAGTGTACTGGGCGGGGGGGCGGTCCAAGAGACCCAGTACTTC.

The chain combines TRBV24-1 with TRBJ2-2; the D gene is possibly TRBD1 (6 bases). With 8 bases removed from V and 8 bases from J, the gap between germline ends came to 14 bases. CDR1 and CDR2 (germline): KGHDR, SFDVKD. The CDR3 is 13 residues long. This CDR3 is CATNTPQGGELFF. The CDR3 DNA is TGTGCCACCAATACGCCTCAGGGGGGGGAGCTGTTTTTT.

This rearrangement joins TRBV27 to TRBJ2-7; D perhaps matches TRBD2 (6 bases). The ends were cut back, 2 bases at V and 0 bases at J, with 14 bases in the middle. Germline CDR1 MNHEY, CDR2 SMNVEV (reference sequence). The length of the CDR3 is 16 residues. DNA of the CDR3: TGTGCCAGCAGTTTAGGGGGACTTCCAAGCTCCTACGAGCAGTACTTC. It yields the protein CASSLGGLPSSYEQYF.

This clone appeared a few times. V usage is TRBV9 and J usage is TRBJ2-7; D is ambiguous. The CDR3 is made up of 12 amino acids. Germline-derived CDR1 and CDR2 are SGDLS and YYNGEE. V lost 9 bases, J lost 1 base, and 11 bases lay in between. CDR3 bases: TGTGCCACCCCAACGCGATCCTACGAGCAGTACTTC. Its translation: CATPTRSYEQYF.

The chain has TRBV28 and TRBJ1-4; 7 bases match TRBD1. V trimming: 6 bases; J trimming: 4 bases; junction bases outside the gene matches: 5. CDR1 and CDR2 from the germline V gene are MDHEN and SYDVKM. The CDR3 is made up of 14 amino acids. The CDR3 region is CASSPDRVNEKLFF. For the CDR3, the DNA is TGTGCCAGCAGCCCTGACAGGGTTAATGAAAAACTGTTTTTT.

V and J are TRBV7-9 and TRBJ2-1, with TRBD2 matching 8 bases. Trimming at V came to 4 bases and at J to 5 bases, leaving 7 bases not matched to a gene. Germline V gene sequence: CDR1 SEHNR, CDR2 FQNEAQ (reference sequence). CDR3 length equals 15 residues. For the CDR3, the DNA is TGTGCCAGCAGCTCACTAGCGGTGAAAAACAATGAGCAGTTCTTC. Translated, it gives CASSSLAVKNNEQFF.

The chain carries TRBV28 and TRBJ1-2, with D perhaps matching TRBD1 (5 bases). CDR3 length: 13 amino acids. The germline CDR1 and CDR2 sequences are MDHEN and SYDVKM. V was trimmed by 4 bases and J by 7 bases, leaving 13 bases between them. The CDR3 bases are TGTGCCAGCAGTTCGGGGACTAGGGCTGGCTACACCTTC. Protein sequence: CASSSGTRAGYTF.